Listed below are T cell receptor beta chains from one sample, sequenced in a study of T cell responses to AZD1222 COVID-19 vaccine. The method was immunoSEQ multiplex PCR; TCRdb's version includes in-frame clones alone and lacks a portion of them. The sample lists more than 110,000 clones, 70% to 90% seen once, with about 5.9% in the top ten. The sample consisted of peripheral blood, taken on day 0 of AZD1222 vaccination. All receptors come from an adult in good health. Each CDR3 is given with its conserved first and last residue. The D gene is left open where the match is weak. The size of a clone is reported for some rows only, either as once, few or many, or as a class for expanded clones.

TRBJ1-5 | - | TRBV27 | - | TGTGCCAGCAGTTGGGGGAGCAATCAGCCCCAGCATTTT | CASSWGSNQPQHF
TRBJ2-3 | - | TRBV11-2 | - | TGTGCCAGCAGCTACTGGACTCCGGGACGCCTTACAGATACGCAGTATTTT | CASSYWTPGRLTDTQYF
TRBJ1-6 | - | TRBV5-1 | TRBD1 | TGCGCCAGCTCAGGGACAGGGCAATCACCCCTCCACTTT | CASSGTGQSPLHF
TRBJ2-7 | - | TRBV7-6 | - | TGTGCCAGCAGCTCCTGGACTGGCTCCTACGAGCAGTACTTC | CASSSWTGSYEQYF
TRBJ2-6 | - | TRBV7-2 | - | TGTGCCAGCAGGTTAACTGGAGTTTCTGGGGCCAACGTCCTGACTTTC | CASRLTGVSGANVLTF
TRBJ1-5 | - | TRBV24-1 | - | TGTGCCACCAGTGACGGCACCCGACCCCTTTCTAGCAATCAGCCCCAGCATTTT | CATSDGTRPLSSNQPQHF
TRBJ1-3 | - | TRBV6-2/TRBV6-3 | TRBD1 | TGTGCCAGCAGTCCCGGACAGGGGAAAGGAAACACCATATATTTT | CASSPGQGKGNTIYF
TRBJ2-7 | - | TRBV7-8 | - | TGTGCCAGCAGCCCGAATCTAGAATACGAGCAGTACTTC | CASSPNLEYEQYF
TRBJ1-4 | - | TRBV18 | - | TGTGCCAGCTCACCACCGGTCGGGTCTAGGGCAGTCAAAGATGAAAAACTGTTTTTT | CASSPPVGSRAVKDEKLFF
TRBJ1-5 | - | TRBV29-1 | - | TGCAGCGTTGCCCCCAGGTGGGGTCAGCCCCAGCATTTT | CSVAPRWGQPQHF
TRBJ2-1 | - | TRBV6-5 | TRBD2 | TGTGCCAGCACAGTGAGGGCTAGCGGGGTCAATGAGCAGTTCTTC | CASTVRASGVNEQFF
TRBJ2-3 | - | TRBV5-1 | - | TGCGCCAGCAGCTTGGTGGGCGGGTACACAGATACGCAGTATTTT | CASSLVGGYTDTQYF
TRBJ2-7 | few | TRBV19 | - | TGTGCCAGTAGTAAGGGACATAACTACGAGCAGTACTTC | CASSKGHNYEQYF
TRBJ1-3 | - | TRBV20-1 | - | TGCAGTGCTAGTCATGGTGGAAACACCATATATTTT | CSASHGGNTIYF
TRBJ2-1 | - | TRBV29-1 | TRBD1 | TGCAGCGTTGACGGACAGGGGCCATACTACAATGAGCAGTTCTTC | CSVDGQGPYYNEQFF
TRBJ2-7 | - | TRBV28 | - | TGTGCCAGCAGTTCACAGTTCTACGAGCAGTACTTC | CASSSQFYEQYF
TRBJ2-2 | - | TRBV12-5 | TRBD2 | TGTGCTAGTGGCCTAGCGGCAGCGAACACCGGGGAGCTGTTTTTT | CASGLAAANTGELFF
TRBJ1-6 | once | TRBV6-5 | - | TGTGCCAGCAGTTACGGGGGTGGGGGCGATTCACCCCTCCACTTT | CASSYGGGGDSPLHF
TRBJ1-5 | - | TRBV5-1 | - | TGCGCCAGCAGCTTGGACGGCGCAGGGGTTCAGCCCCAGCATTTT | CASSLDGAGVQPQHF
TRBJ2-7 | once | TRBV18 | - | TGTGCCAGCTCACCAGTCGGATCAGGGAAGGGGGGGAACGAGCAGTACTTC | CASSPVGSGKGGNEQYF
TRBJ2-2 | - | TRBV7-9 | TRBD1 | TGTGCCAGCAGCTCGAACAGGGGAACCACCGGGGAGCTGTTTTTT | CASSSNRGTTGELFF
TRBJ2-2 | - | TRBV7-9 | TRBD2 | TGTGCCAGCAGCTCGGGGCTAGCGGAGCCTGGCGGGGAGCTGTTTTTT | CASSSGLAEPGGELFF
TRBJ2-7 | - | TRBV6-5 | TRBD2 | TGTGCCAGCACCCCCCTGACTAGCGGGAAGAACGAGCAGTACTTC | CASTPLTSGKNEQYF
TRBJ2-7 | once | TRBV3-1/TRBV3-2 | - | TGTGCCAGCAGCTACGGGGACGGCTCCTACGAGCAGTACTTC | CASSYGDGSYEQYF
TRBJ2-7 | - | TRBV7-9 | TRBD1 | TGTGCCAGCAGCTTAGTGGACATAGGGGGACAGGACGCCGAGCAGTACTTC | CASSLVDIGGQDAEQYF
TRBJ2-2 | - | TRBV19 | - | TGTGCCAGTAGTATAGGTGCGGCTAGCGATAACACCGGGGAGCTGTTTTTT | CASSIGAASDNTGELFF
TRBJ1-3 | - | TRBV9 | - | TGTGCCAGCAGCCCCGTGGGTTTGATGCGGTCCATATATTTT | CASSPVGLMRSIYF
TRBJ2-7 | - | TRBV2 | TRBD1 | TGTGCCAGCAGTCGGGACAGGTGGCAATACGAGCAGTACTTC | CASSRDRWQYEQYF
TRBJ2-5 | once | TRBV7-2 | TRBD2 | TGTGCCAGCAGCTTAGTAGGCGGGAGGGCCGGAGAGACCCAGTACTTC | CASSLVGGRAGETQYF
TRBJ2-7 | - | TRBV5-5 | - | TGTGCCAGCAGCTCGGCCGCCTACGAGCAGTACTTC | CASSSAAYEQYF
TRBJ2-2 | - | TRBV3-1/TRBV3-2 | - | TGTGCCAGCAGCCAAGATCGGGAAGGGTGCGACACCGGGGAGCTGTTTTTT | CASSQDREGCDTGELFF
TRBJ2-5 | - | TRBV6-5 | - | TGTGCCAGCAGGGACAGAGAGACCCAGTACTTC | CASRDRETQYF
TRBJ2-1 | - | TRBV29-1 | - | TGCAGCGCTTCAGAGGGGCACTTCCAGTTCTTC | CSASEGHFQFF
TRBJ2-1 | - | TRBV7-3 | TRBD2 | TGTGCCAGCGGTCTAGCGGGGGATAGGTACAATGAGCAGTTCTTC | CASGLAGDRYNEQFF
TRBJ2-1 | - | TRBV6-5 | - | TGTGCCAGCACTAGTGACGGGAGCTCCTACAATGAGCAGTTCTTC | CASTSDGSSYNEQFF
TRBJ2-7 | - | TRBV5-1 | - | TGCGCCAGCAGCTTTAGGCCAGGTCCTGCCGAGCAGTACTTC | CASSFRPGPAEQYF
TRBJ2-2 | - | TRBV5-5 | - | TGTGCCAGCAGCGGGGGCCAGGTAGCGGGGGAGCTGTTTTTT | CASSGGQVAGELFF
TRBJ2-7 | - | TRBV7-2 | TRBD2 | TGTGCCAGCAGCCCCAGACTAGCGGGACTGAATCTGTACTTC | CASSPRLAGLNLYF
TRBJ2-5 | - | TRBV11-2 | - | TGTGCCAGCAGCTCAACCCACGGGTTGGGGGACTTTCAAGAGACCCAGTACTTC | CASSSTHGLGDFQETQYF
TRBJ2-3 | - | TRBV3-1/TRBV3-2 | - | TGTGCCAGCAGCACAAGAGTTACAGATACGCAGTATTTT | CASSTRVTDTQYF
TRBJ1-1 | once | TRBV5-1 | - | TGCGCCAGCAGCTTGGGACATCAGAACACTGAAGCTTTCTTT | CASSLGHQNTEAFF
TRBJ1-2 | few | TRBV3-1/TRBV3-2 | - | TGTGCCAGCAGTCCAGTCTTGGGGTGGGGCTACACCTTC | CASSPVLGWGYTF
TRBJ2-1 | - | TRBV9 | TRBD2 | TGTGCCAGCAGCGTAGAAGGACTAGCCGCCTACAATGAGCAGTTCTTC | CASSVEGLAAYNEQFF
TRBJ2-7 | - | TRBV7-9 | - | TGTGCCAGCAGCCTCCCGACGTTGGGCAGCCGAAGCTCCTACGAGCAGTACTTC | CASSLPTLGSRSSYEQYF
TRBJ2-1 | - | TRBV29-1 | - | TGCAGCGTCTACCGATACAATGAGCAGTTCTTC | CSVYRYNEQFF
TRBJ1-2 | - | TRBV7-9 | TRBD1 | TGTGCCAGCAGTCCAGGGCCGGGACAGGTTCGGTATGGCTACACCTTC | CASSPGPGQVRYGYTF
TRBJ1-4 | - | TRBV23-1 | - | TGCGCCAGCAGGTTAGATAGTACAGGGACTAATGAAAAACTGTTTTTT | CASRLDSTGTNEKLFF